A single sample gave rise to the 18 T cell receptor beta chains below, sequenced in a study of cytomegalovirus exposure and HLA in healthy donors. PCR was performed using 60 Vbeta and 13 Jbeta primers. Generated by immunoSEQ multiplex PCR, the TCRdb table keeps only in-frame clones and is missing some. The table shows 90,000 to 100,000 clones, with over 70% occurring only once. Material for sequencing was PBMCs. Receptors were obtained from a woman in her forties in good health and CMV-seronegative.

The genes are TRBV18 and TRBJ1-4, with D possibly being TRBD1 (5 bases). The V end lost 4 bases, the J end lost 2 bases, and 17 bases lay between the germline ends. Germline V CDR1 and CDR2: KGHSH, LQKENI. The CDR3 totals 17 residues. The CDR3 coding sequence is TGTGCCAGCTCACTTTACGCGGGGCTGGGGACTAATGAAAAACTGTTTTTT. Its translation: CASSLYAGLGTNEKLFF.

This chain joins TRBV7-9 and TRBJ2-2; the match to TRBD2 covers 10 bases. Per the germline V gene, CDR1 is SEHNR and CDR2 is FQNEAQ (reference sequence). Unmatched junction bases numbered 9, after V lost 2 bases and J lost 6 bases. This CDR3 is built from 17 residues. The CDR3 DNA sequence: TGTGCCAGCAGCTTACCTTGGGCTAGCGGGGGCCCCGGGGAGCTGTTTTTT. It codes for CASSLPWASGGPGELFF. The full variable domain, with the rest looked up from reference TRBV7-9 and TRBJ2-2, is DTGVSQNPRHKITKRGQNVTFRCDPISEHNRLYWYRQTLGQGPEFLTYFQNEAQLEKSRLLSDRFSAERPKGSFSTLEIQRTEQGDSAMYLCASSLPWASGGPGELFFGEGSRLTVL.

V is TRBV9 and J is TRBJ1-2; D ambiguous. CDR1 SGDLS and CDR2 YYNGEE come from the germline V gene. V lost 1 base, J lost 5 bases, and 15 bases lay in between. The CDR3 has 15 residues. This CDR3 reads CASSVRTEPLYGYTF. The CDR3 nucleotides read TGTGCCAGCAGCGTAAGAACAGAACCCTTATATGGCTACACCTTC. Looking up the rest from reference TRBV9 and TRBJ1-2 gives the full variable domain: DSGVTQTPKHLITATGQRVTLRCSPRSGDLSVYWYQQSLDQGLQFLIQYYNGEERAKGNILERFSAQQFPDLHSELNLSSLELGDSALYFCASSVRTEPLYGYTFGSGTRLTVV.

The chain is built from TRBV7-2 and TRBJ2-7, with a weak D call TRBD1 (6 bases). The CDR3 has 16 amino acids. The V end was cut by 2 bases, the J end by 6 bases, with 20 bases between. The germline CDR1 and CDR2 sequences are SGHTA and FQGNSA. The CDR3: CASSLQSAGAYSEQYF. The CDR3 DNA reads TGTGCCAGCAGCTTACAGTCGGCAGGGGCCTACAGCGAGCAGTACTTC. Full variable domain (missing parts from reference TRBV7-2 and TRBJ2-7): GAGVSQSPSNKVTEKGKDVELRCDPISGHTALYWYRQSLGQGLEFLIYFQGNSAPDKSGLPSDRFSAERTGGSVSTLTIQRTQQEDSAVYLCASSLQSAGAYSEQYFGPGTRLTVT.

The chain recombines TRBV9 with TRBJ2-1, with D perhaps TRBD2 (6 bases). V was shortened by 3 bases and J by 5 bases, with 21 bases between the two germline ends. The CDR3 is 17 residues long. Germline loops: CDR1 SGDLS, CDR2 YYNGEE. CDR3 residues: CASSGTGLIADHNEQFF. The CDR3, as DNA: TGTGCCAGCAGCGGAACCGGGTTAATAGCGGACCACAATGAGCAGTTCTTC.

CDR3 sequence (DNA): TGTGCCAGCAGGGGTTACACCAGGGAAGATCAGCCCCAGCATTTT. It encodes CASRGYTREDQPQHF. The chain recombines TRBV6-1 with TRBJ1-5; possible D gene TRBD1, 5 bases. Trimming took 6 bases from V and 5 from J, leaving 17 bases between them. Germline loops: CDR1 MNHNS, CDR2 SASEGT. This CDR3 is 15 amino acids long.

The chain joins TRBV4-1 to TRBJ2-1; 14 positions match TRBD2. V lost 8 bases to trimming and J lost 5 bases; unmatched junction nucleotides: 8. The V gene's germline CDR1 is MGHRA and CDR2 YSYEKL. The CDR3 loop spans 16 amino acids. CDR3 loop: CASQTSGGDLDNEQFF. DNA for the CDR3: TGCGCCAGCCAGACTAGCGGGGGGGATCTGGACAATGAGCAGTTCTTC.

The V call is TRBV2, the J call TRBJ1-1, with D possibly being TRBD1 (5 bases). CDR1 SNHLY and CDR2 FYNNEI come from the germline V gene. The CDR3 covers 12 residues. Trimming shortened V by 3 bases and J by 7 bases, and 9 bases separated the two germline ends. The CDR3 DNA sequence: TGTGCCAGCAGTGAGGTGACAGTTGAAGCTTTCTTT. Amino acids: CASSEVTVEAFF.

This rearrangement joins TRBV5-1 to TRBJ1-1, with 9 bases identical to TRBD1. V lost 2 bases, J lost 5 bases, and 10 bases stayed unmatched. The CDR3 totals 16 residues. Germline CDR1 reads SGHRS; CDR2 reads YFSETQ. The CDR3 DNA is TGCGCCAGCAGCTTTACAGGGGGCGCGAGGGGGACTGAAGCTTTCTTT. This sequence encodes CASSFTGGARGTEAFF.

The chain uses TRBV19 and TRBJ1-2; a weak D match, TRBD1 (6 bases). Germline loops: CDR1 LNHDA, CDR2 SQIVND (reference sequence). Trimming pared 3 bases from V and 6 bases from J, leaving 8 bases between. The CDR3 consists of 12 residues. The CDR3 DNA is TGTGCCAGTAGTATTTACAGGGATGGCTACACCTTC. Translating it yields CASSIYRDGYTF.

V usage is TRBV2 and J usage is TRBJ2-1; D is ambiguous. In germline, CDR1 is SNHLY, CDR2 FYNNEI. The CDR3 is made up of 16 amino acids. V lost 6 bases and J lost 10, with 25 bases in between. CDR3 in amino acids: CASRAELLSTVGEQFF. The CDR3, as DNA: TGTGCCAGCAGGGCGGAACTCCTCTCGACGGTCGGCGAGCAGTTCTTC.

The chain recombines TRBV7-2 with TRBJ1-5, with 8 bases identical to TRBD1. Germline V gives CDR1 SGHTA, CDR2 FQGNSA. This CDR3 is built from 15 residues. V shed 5 bases, J shed 2 bases, and the junction held 5 bases outside the gene matches. CDR3 coding DNA: TGTGCCAGCAGCCAAGACAGGGGCCGCAATCAGCCCCAGCATTTT. Amino acid sequence: CASSQDRGRNQPQHF.

The chain couples TRBV4-1 to TRBJ2-5, with 9 bases identical to TRBD1. The better agreement between TRBJ2-7 and the DNA end casts doubt on the J call. The CDR3 contains 15 residues. Germline V gives CDR1 MGHRA, CDR2 YSYEKL. CDR3 sequence (DNA): TGCGCCAGCAGCCAACGACAGGGGGAGGCCTACGAGCAGTACTTC. It encodes CASSQRQGEAYEQYF.

Here the CDR3 reads CASRGDRGETQYF. CDR3 DNA sequence: TGTGCCAGTCGCGGGGACAGGGGTGAGACCCAGTACTTC. The chain links TRBV19 to TRBJ2-5, with TRBD1 identical over 10 bases. In germline, CDR1 is LNHDA, CDR2 SQIVND (reference sequence). V was clipped by 8 bases and J by 5 bases; unmatched bases: 5. This CDR3 region has 13 residues.

The chain is built from TRBV7-2 and TRBJ1-5; D remains unclear. The CDR3 loop spans 14 amino acids. Deletions cut 0 bases from V and 2 bases from J, with 5 bases between. Germline V gene data show CDR1 as SGHTA and CDR2 as FQGNSA. CDR3: CASSLATRNQPQHF. CDR3 nucleotide sequence: TGTGCCAGCAGCTTAGCGACACGCAATCAGCCCCAGCATTTT. Full variable domain (remainder filled in from reference TRBV7-2 and TRBJ1-5): GAGVSQSPSNKVTEKGKDVELRCDPISGHTALYWYRQSLGQGLEFLIYFQGNSAPDKSGLPSDRFSAERTGGSVSTLTIQRTQQEDSAVYLCASSLATRNQPQHFGDGTRLSIL.

V and J are TRBV2 and TRBJ1-4, with D unclear. The CDR3 is 15 amino acids. Deletions cut 3 bases from V and 6 bases from J, with 14 bases between. The germline gives CDR1 SNHLY, CDR2 FYNNEI. The CDR3 sequence: CASSDAARPDEKLFF. The CDR3 DNA sequence: TGTGCCAGCAGTGACGCCGCCCGTCCGGATGAAAAACTGTTTTTT.

The chain employs TRBV5-1 and TRBJ2-1; a possible D gene is TRBD1 (6 bases). Germline V gene data show CDR1 as SGHRS and CDR2 as YFSETQ. Trimming removed 4 bases from V and 0 bases from J, with 11 bases in between. There are 15 residues in the CDR3. The CDR3 loop reads CASSPQGSSYNEQFF. DNA for the CDR3: TGCGCCAGCAGCCCACAGGGAAGCTCCTACAATGAGCAGTTCTTC.

CDR3 nucleotides: TGTGCCAGCAGGGGACTACCAGGGGAGCAGTACTTC. The encoded protein is CASRGLPGEQYF. The rearrangement links TRBV27 to TRBJ2-7; 7 bases are a match to TRBD2. The CDR3 runs 12 residues. With V trimmed by 6 bases and J by 7 bases, 6 bases remained unmatched. CDR1 is MNHEY, CDR2 SMNVEV, per germline (reference sequence).